This T cell receptor (beta chain) was captured in a study of shared clonotypes between healthy human individuals. The V gene lost 5 bases and the J gene lost 3 bases, with 20 bases spanning the gap. The CDR3 is 17 amino acids. Repertoires were generated with immunoSEQ multiplex PCR, while TCRdb's copy carries only in-frame clones and drops some. The repertoire consists of 2 million or so clones, with 90% to 95% occurring once and the leading ten covering 0.1% to 0.15%. J is TRBJ1-3 and V is TRBV23-1, with D unresolved. TRBV23-1 is placed among ORFs of uncertain function. This TCR came from a man aged 18 to 30 in good health. Sequenced material: naive CD4+ T cells sorted from blood. Subset in this sample: CD45RA+ positively selected. This chain's CDR3 is CASSSQPRQECGNTIYF. The CDR3 coding sequence is TGCGCCAGCAGTTCACAACCTCGCCAGGAATGTGGAAACACCATATATTTT.